This is a list of T cell receptor beta chains from one sample in a study of blood T cells in healthy people across ages. TCRdb re-called the 5' RACE reads through MiXCR, storing one row per CDR3 protein. The sample lists around 800,000 distinct CDR3 sequences; about a quarter were seen once. The same data also contributed to another study, on T cells of mothers and their children.

The sequenced sample was blood. Receptors were obtained from a boy aged 5-17 years in good health. The CDR3 runs from the conserved cysteine through the conserved F or W. Each record gives: clone size, V gene, D gene, J gene, CDR3 protein, CDR3 DNA. D genes are given only for firm matches. Where a row states a size, it is once, few, many or the class of an expanded clone; other rows omit it.

few,TRBV2,TRBD1,TRBJ2-1,CASSEQGWGLNEQFF,TGTGCCAGCAGCGAACAGGGGTGGGGTCTCAATGAGCAGTTCTTC
few,TRBV5-1,TRBD1,TRBJ1-4,CASSSGTGYEKLFF,TGCGCCAGCAGCTCCGGGACAGGGTATGAAAAACTGTTTTTT
once,TRBV7-9,TRBD1,TRBJ1-1,CASSSRTGQGRTEAFF,TGTGCCAGCAGCTCGCGAACCGGACAGGGACGCACTGAAGCTTTCTTT
-,TRBV2,-,TRBJ2-3,CASSATGTFENTQYF,TGTGCCAGCAGTGCAACAGGGACCTTTGAGAATACGCAGTATTTT
-,TRBV20-1,-,TRBJ1-3,CSAYRSRSGNTIYF,TGCAGTGCTTACAGGTCCCGCTCTGGAAACACCATATATTTT
few,TRBV6-5,TRBD2,TRBJ2-2,CASSYSGGDTGELFF,TGTGCCAGCAGTTACTCGGGGGGGGACACCGGGGAGCTGTTTTTT
-,TRBV12-3/TRBV12-4,TRBD1,TRBJ2-7,CASSLGTGGRGSYEQYF,TGTGCCAGCAGTTTAGGGACAGGGGGAAGGGGCTCCTACGAGCAGTACTTC
few,TRBV5-1,-,TRBJ2-3,CASSVGSSDTQYF,TGCGCCAGCAGCGTGGGGAGTTCGGATACGCAGTATTTT
few,TRBV6-6,TRBD1,TRBJ2-5,CASSSHTTGSETQYF,TGTGCCAGCAGTTCCCACACGACAGGGTCAGAGACCCAGTACTTC
once,TRBV5-1,TRBD1,TRBJ1-1,CASSLGQGATPEAFF,TGCGCCAGCAGCTTGGGTCAGGGGGCGACCCCTGAAGCTTTCTTT
-,TRBV11-2,-,TRBJ2-6,CASSVQVSGANVLTF,TGTGCCAGCAGCGTTCAGGTCTCTGGGGCCAACGTCCTGACTTTC
-,TRBV24-1,-,TRBJ2-2,CATRDVNPTGELFF,TGTGCCACCAGGGACGTTAACCCTACCGGGGAGCTGTTTTTT
few,TRBV12-3/TRBV12-4,-,TRBJ2-7,CASSPAGLQEQYF,TGTGCCAGCAGCCCAGCAGGGCTACAGGAGCAGTACTTC
-,TRBV5-4,-,TRBJ1-2,CASSLYGLYGYTF,TGTGCCAGCAGCCTTTACGGCCTCTATGGCTACACCTTC
few,TRBV2,TRBD1,TRBJ1-6,CASLGQGTYNSPLHF,TGTGCCAGCCTTGGACAGGGCACCTATAATTCACCCCTCCACTTT
-,TRBV29-1,-,TRBJ2-3,CSVEGSQADTQYF,TGCAGCGTTGAAGGGTCCCAGGCGGATACGCAGTATTTT
few,TRBV2,-,TRBJ2-3,CASSGQTDTQYF,TGTGCCAGCTCAGGACAGACAGATACGCAGTATTTT
few,TRBV28,-,TRBJ1-5,CASSLQFSNQPQHF,TGTGCCAGCAGTTTACAGTTTAGCAATCAGCCCCAGCATTTT
few,TRBV30,-,TRBJ1-2,CAWSVGSTYGYTF,TGTGCCTGGAGCGTCGGCAGTACCTATGGCTACACCTTC
-,TRBV20-1,-,TRBJ2-1,CSARDPLEGSNEQFF,TGCAGTGCTAGAGACCCACTAGAGGGGTCCAATGAGCAGTTCTTC
many,TRBV5-1,TRBD1,TRBJ2-7,CASSSGQGDYEQYF,TGCGCCAGCAGCTCGGGACAGGGGGACTACGAGCAGTACTTC
few,TRBV28,TRBD1,TRBJ2-6,CASSLGKGQETYGGANVLTF,TGTGCCAGCAGCCTAGGCAAGGGACAGGAGACCTATGGAGGGGCCAACGTCCTGACTTTC
few,TRBV3-1,-,TRBJ1-2,CASSQDRLQKIYGYTF,TGTGCCAGCAGCCAAGATCGATTACAGAAGATCTATGGCTACACCTTC
-,TRBV12-3/TRBV12-4,-,TRBJ1-5,CASSLADSNQPQHF,TGTGCCAGCAGTTTGGCCGATAGCAATCAGCCCCAGCATTTT
-,TRBV6-1,TRBD1,TRBJ1-2,CATNTLGTGTNYGYTF,TGTGCCACTAACACGCTTGGGACAGGGACTAACTATGGCTACACCTTC
-,TRBV7-6,-,TRBJ1-4,CASSSGTGPNEKLFF,TGTGCCAGCAGCTCGGGGACGGGACCTAATGAAAAACTGTTTTTT
few,TRBV29-1,TRBD1,TRBJ2-5,CSLSGTGGEETQYF,TGCAGCCTCTCCGGGACAGGGGGCGAAGAGACCCAGTACTTC
many,TRBV7-9,TRBD2,TRBJ2-2,CASSSYSGGNTGELFF,TGTGCCAGCAGCTCTTACAGCGGGGGGAACACCGGGGAGCTGTTTTTT
-,TRBV5-5,TRBD2,TRBJ2-7,CASRSRLAGGSSEQYF,TGTGCCAGCAGATCAAGACTAGCGGGGGGGTCCAGCGAGCAGTACTTC
few,TRBV9,TRBD1,TRBJ2-1,CASSVGTGAYNEQFF,TGTGCCAGCAGCGTAGGTACAGGGGCCTACAATGAGCAGTTCTTC
few,TRBV20-1,TRBD1,TRBJ2-3,CSAGDRASTDTQYF,TGCAGTGCTGGGGACAGGGCTAGCACAGATACGCAGTATTTT
-,TRBV14,-,TRBJ2-1,CASSQSRDGEQFF,TGTGCCAGCAGCCAAAGCAGGGACGGTGAGCAGTTCTTC
-,TRBV28,-,TRBJ1-5,CASRSGAGEPQHF,TGTGCCAGCAGGTCGGGGGCCGGGGAGCCCCAGCATTTT
few,TRBV11-2,-,TRBJ2-1,CASSIGSDYNEQFF,TGTGCCAGCAGCATCGGGTCCGACTACAATGAGCAGTTCTTC
-,TRBV30,TRBD2,TRBJ2-3,CAWRSASGSTDTQYF,TGTGCCTGGAGGTCCGCTAGCGGAAGCACAGATACGCAGTATTTT
-,TRBV12-3/TRBV12-4,TRBD2,TRBJ2-3,CASSPSGGSSTDTQYF,TGTGCCAGCAGCCCTTCGGGGGGATCTAGCACAGATACGCAGTATTTT
-,TRBV5-1,TRBD2,TRBJ2-1,CASSLPLAGVSNEQFF,TGCGCCAGCAGCTTGCCACTAGCGGGGGTCTCCAATGAGCAGTTCTTC
many,TRBV5-1,-,TRBJ2-2,CASSLDDTGELFF,TGCGCCAGCAGCTTGGACGACACCGGGGAGCTGTTTTTT
-,TRBV2,TRBD2,TRBJ2-2,CASSSPGLAANTGELFF,TGTGCCAGCAGCTCACCCGGGCTAGCGGCGAACACCGGGGAGCTGTTTTTT
-,TRBV25-1,TRBD1,TRBJ2-1,CASSLAGTGENEQFF,TGTGCCAGCAGTTTGGCCGGGACAGGGGAAAATGAGCAGTTCTTC
few,TRBV2,TRBD2,TRBJ2-7,CASSDFLRLAGYEQYF,TGTGCCAGCAGTGATTTTCTCCGACTAGCGGGGTACGAGCAGTACTTC
few,TRBV4-1,TRBD1,TRBJ1-1,CASSHAGTGSNTEAFF,TGCGCCAGCAGCCACGCAGGGACAGGGTCCAACACTGAAGCTTTCTTT
-,TRBV7-9,-,TRBJ2-7,CASNTGFGYEQYF,TGTGCCAGCAACACAGGGTTTGGGTACGAGCAGTACTTC
many,TRBV7-9,-,TRBJ1-4,CASSPYGSGDGEKLFF,TGTGCCAGCAGCCCCTACGGGTCGGGGGATGGGGAAAAACTGTTTTTT
few,TRBV5-6,TRBD1,TRBJ1-5,CASSWSGQVLQPQHF,TGTGCCAGCAGCTGGTCGGGACAGGTTCTTCAGCCCCAGCATTTT
-,TRBV12-3/TRBV12-4,-,TRBJ2-3,CASSPLWRSATDTQYF,TGTGCCAGCAGCCCCCTTTGGCGGTCCGCCACAGATACGCAGTATTTT
few,TRBV7-6,TRBD1,TRBJ2-5,CASSSGQAIQETQYF,TGTGCCAGCAGCTCCGGACAGGCGATCCAAGAGACCCAGTACTTC
-,TRBV10-3,-,TRBJ1-1,CATQGGKTLKDTEAFF,TGTGCCACCCAGGGAGGGAAAACTCTCAAGGACACTGAAGCTTTCTTT
few,TRBV10-3,TRBD2,TRBJ2-1,CAISEAGGPGNEQFF,TGTGCCATCAGTGAGGCGGGGGGGCCGGGGAATGAGCAGTTCTTC
-,TRBV7-3,-,TRBJ2-3,CASSSYPHTQYF,TGTGCCAGCAGCTCATACCCCCATACGCAGTATTTT
few,TRBV7-8,-,TRBJ2-5,CASSLRSKETQYF,TGTGCCAGCAGCCTACGTTCCAAAGAGACCCAGTACTTC
few,TRBV7-2,TRBD2,TRBJ2-3,CASSFTSGGSYTQYF,TGTGCCAGCAGCTTCACTAGCGGGGGGTCCTATACGCAGTATTTT
-,TRBV6-5,-,TRBJ1-2,CASSWAAHYGYTF,TGTGCCAGCAGTTGGGCAGCCCACTATGGCTACACCTTC
few,TRBV5-1,-,TRBJ2-1,CASSRRGLGDYEQFF,TGCGCCAGCAGCAGGCGGGGTCTCGGCGACTATGAGCAGTTCTTC
few,TRBV6-6,-,TRBJ2-5,CASSRQLPTPGTQYF,TGTGCCAGCAGTCGACAGCTCCCGACCCCGGGGACCCAGTACTTC
-,TRBV4-1,-,TRBJ1-1,CASSQVKPGRYMNTEAFF,TGCGCCAGCAGCCAAGTTAAGCCGGGCAGATACATGAACACTGAAGCTTTCTTT
few,TRBV5-4,-,TRBJ1-2,CASSSMVGEMSPYGYTF,TGTGCCAGCAGCTCCATGGTGGGGGAGATGAGCCCTTATGGCTACACCTTC
-,TRBV19,TRBD1,TRBJ1-2,CASTTPGQDYGYTF,TGTGCCAGTACTACACCGGGACAGGACTATGGCTACACCTTC